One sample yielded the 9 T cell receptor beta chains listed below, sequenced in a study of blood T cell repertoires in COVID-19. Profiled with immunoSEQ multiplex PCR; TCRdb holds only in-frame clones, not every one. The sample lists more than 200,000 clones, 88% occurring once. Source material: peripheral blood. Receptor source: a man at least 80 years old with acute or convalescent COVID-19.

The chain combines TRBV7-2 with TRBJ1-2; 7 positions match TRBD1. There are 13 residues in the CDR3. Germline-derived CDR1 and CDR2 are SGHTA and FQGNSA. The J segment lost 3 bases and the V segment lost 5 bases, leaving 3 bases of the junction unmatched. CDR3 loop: CASSPGTDYGYTF. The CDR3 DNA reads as TGTGCCAGCAGCCCTGGGACAGACTATGGCTACACCTTC.

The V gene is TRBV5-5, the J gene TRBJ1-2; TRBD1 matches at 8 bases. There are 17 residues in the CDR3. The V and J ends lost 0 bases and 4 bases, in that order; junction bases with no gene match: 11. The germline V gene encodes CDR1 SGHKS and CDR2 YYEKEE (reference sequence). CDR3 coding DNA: TGTGCCAGCAGCTTGGAGGCAGGGGGCGGTCCCCGCTATGGCTACACCTTC. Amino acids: CASSLEAGGGPRYGYTF.

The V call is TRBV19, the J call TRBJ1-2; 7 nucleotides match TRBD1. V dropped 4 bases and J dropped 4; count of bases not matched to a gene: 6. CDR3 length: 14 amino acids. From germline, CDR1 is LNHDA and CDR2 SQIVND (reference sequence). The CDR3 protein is CASSTSRDSYGYTF. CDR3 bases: TGTGCCAGTAGTACCTCCCGGGACAGCTATGGCTACACCTTC.

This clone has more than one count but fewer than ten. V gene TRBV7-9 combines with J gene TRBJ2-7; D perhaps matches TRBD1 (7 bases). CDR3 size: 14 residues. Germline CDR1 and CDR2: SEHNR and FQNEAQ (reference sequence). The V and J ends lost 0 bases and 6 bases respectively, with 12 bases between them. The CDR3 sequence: CASSLARQGGEQYF. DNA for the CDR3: TGTGCCAGCAGCTTAGCGAGGCAGGGGGGCGAGCAGTACTTC. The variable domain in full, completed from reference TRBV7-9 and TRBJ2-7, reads DTGVSQNPRHKITKRGQNVTFRCDPISEHNRLYWYRQTLGQGPEFLTYFQNEAQLEKSRLLSDRFSAERPKGSFSTLEIQRTEQGDSAMYLCASSLARQGGEQYFGPGTRLTVT.

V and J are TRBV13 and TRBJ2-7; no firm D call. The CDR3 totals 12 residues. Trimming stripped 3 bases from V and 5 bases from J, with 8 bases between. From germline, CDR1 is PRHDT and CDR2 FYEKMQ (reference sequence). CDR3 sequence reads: CASSFTINEQYF. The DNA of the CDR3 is TGTGCCAGCAGCTTCACAATAAACGAGCAGTACTTC.

DNA of the CDR3: TGTGCCAGCAATCTAGACGGGGATACGCAGTATTTT. This encodes CASNLDGDTQYF. The chain uses TRBV12-3 or TRBV12-4 and TRBJ2-3; the D is unclear. The CDR3 extends over 12 amino acids. The ends were cut back, 7 bases at V and 6 bases at J, with 11 bases in the middle.

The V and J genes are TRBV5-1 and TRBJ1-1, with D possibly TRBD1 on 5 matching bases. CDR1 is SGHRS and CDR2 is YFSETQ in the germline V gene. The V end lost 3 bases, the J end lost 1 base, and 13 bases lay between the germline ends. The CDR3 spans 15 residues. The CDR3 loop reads CASSYRGGRNTEAFF. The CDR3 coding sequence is TGCGCCAGCAGCTACCGCGGGGGGAGGAACACTGAAGCTTTCTTT.

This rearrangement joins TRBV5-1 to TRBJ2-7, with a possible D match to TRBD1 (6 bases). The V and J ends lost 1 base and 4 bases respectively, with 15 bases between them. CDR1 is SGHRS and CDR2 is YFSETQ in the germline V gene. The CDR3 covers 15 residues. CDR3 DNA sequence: TGCGCCAGCAGCTTGCAACAGGGAGAGGGTTACGAGCAGTACTTC. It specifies CASSLQQGEGYEQYF.

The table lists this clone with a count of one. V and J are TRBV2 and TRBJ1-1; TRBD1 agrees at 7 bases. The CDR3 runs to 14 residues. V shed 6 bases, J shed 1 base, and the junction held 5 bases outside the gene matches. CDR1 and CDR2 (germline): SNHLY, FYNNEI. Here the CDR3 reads CASRAGGWNTEAFF. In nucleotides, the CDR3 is TGTGCCAGCAGGGCAGGGGGATGGAACACTGAAGCTTTCTTT.